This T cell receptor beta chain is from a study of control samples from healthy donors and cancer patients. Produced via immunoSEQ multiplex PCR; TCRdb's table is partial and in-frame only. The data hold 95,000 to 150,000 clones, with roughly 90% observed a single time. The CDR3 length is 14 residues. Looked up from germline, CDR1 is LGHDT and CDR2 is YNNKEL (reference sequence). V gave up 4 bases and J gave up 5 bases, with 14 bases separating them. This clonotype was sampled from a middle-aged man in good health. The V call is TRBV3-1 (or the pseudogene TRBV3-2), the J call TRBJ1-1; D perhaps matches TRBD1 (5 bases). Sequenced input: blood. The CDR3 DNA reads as TGTGCCAGCAGCCGAACGGGGGGGGAGACTGAAGCTTTCTTT. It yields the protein CASSRTGGETEAFF.